What follows are 8 T cell receptor beta chains derived from one specimen sequenced in a study of T-cell reconstitution after alpha-beta-depleted transplantation in children. Unique molecular identifiers were used in preparing the TCRbeta library. TCRdb re-called the PCR reads with MiXCR, one entry per CDR3 protein. This sample yields about 830,000 distinct CDR3 sequences, of which roughly 15% are seen a single time; around 5% belongs to the top ten. The sequenced sample was PBMCs, mostly from graft donor cells, obtained 360 days after TCRalphabeta/CD19-depleted stem cell transplant. All receptors come from a male patient younger than 18 who had a stem cell transplant for acute lymphoblastic leukemia, so the T cells may come from the graft donor.

V and J are TRBV7-7 and TRBJ2-2; 8 bases map to TRBD2. The J segment lost 7 bases and the V segment lost 1 base, leaving 5 bases of the junction unmatched. The CDR3 has 15 residues. Germline V gene sequence: CDR1 SSHAT, CDR2 FNYEAQ (reference sequence). CDR3: CASSLGAGEVGELFF. The CDR3, as DNA: TGTGCCAGCAGCTTAGGAGCGGGAGAGGTCGGGGAGCTGTTTTTT.

In its sample, this clonotype was seen a few times. The chain combines TRBV5-1 with TRBJ2-5; D gene ambiguous. The V gene lost 3 bases and the J gene lost 5 bases, with 17 bases spanning the gap. This CDR3 has 15 amino acids. Germline CDR1 is SGHRS and CDR2 is YFSETQ. The chain's CDR3 is CASSYTGRLVETQYF. DNA of the CDR3: TGCGCCAGCAGCTACACCGGCCGGTTAGTTGAGACCCAGTACTTC.

This chain joins TRBV25-1 and TRBJ1-2, with D hard to call. CDR3 length equals 14 residues. The germline gives CDR1 MGHDK, CDR2 SYGVNS. The V and J ends lost 1 base and 2 bases respectively, with 8 bases between them. The DNA of the CDR3 is TGTGCCAGCAGTGAATTACGTCAGAACTATGGCTACACCTTC. It encodes CASSELRQNYGYTF.

The chain employs TRBV4-1 and TRBJ2-7, with 7 bases matching TRBD2. After removal of 3 bases from V and 2 bases from J, the junction contained 7 bases not matched to a gene. Germline assignment: CDR1 MGHRA and CDR2 YSYEKL. The CDR3 extends over 15 amino acids. The CDR3 loop is CASSQPLAVTYEQYF. The CDR3 coding sequence is TGCGCCAGCAGCCAGCCCCTAGCGGTAACCTACGAGCAGTACTTC.

There are a few counts of this clonotype. The chain's CDR3 is CASSFSREGVYEQYF. CDR3 nucleotides: TGTGCCAGCAGTTTCTCGCGGGAGGGAGTCTACGAGCAGTACTTC. The chain recombines TRBV12-3 or TRBV12-4 with TRBJ2-7; TRBD2 aligns across 9 bases. V lost 3 bases and J lost 3; bases outside the gene matches: 6. This CDR3 has 15 amino acids.

This chain joins TRBV3-1 and TRBJ1-2, with TRBD1 matching 12 bases. Losses at the gene ends were 4 bases for V and 4 bases for J; bases not matched to a gene: 4. The germline V gene encodes CDR1 LGHDT and CDR2 YNNKEL (reference sequence). The CDR3 is 15 amino acids. The CDR3 reads CASSPGTGGFYGYTF. The CDR3 region has the DNA TGTGCCAGCAGCCCCGGGACAGGGGGCTTCTATGGCTACACCTTC.

This clonotype has ten or more counts. The chain employs TRBV25-1 and TRBJ2-7; D uncertain. V was shortened by 0 bases and J by 5 bases, with 8 bases between the two germline ends. Germline V lookup: CDR1 MGHDK, CDR2 SYGVNS. This CDR3 is 13 amino acids long. The CDR3 DNA follows: TGTGCCAGCAGTGAATATCTGGTTCACGAGCAGTACTTC. It is translated as CASSEYLVHEQYF.

This clonotype was seen more than once but under ten times. CDR3 nucleotide sequence: TGCGCCAGCAGCTTCGGGACTCCCATGGCCTACGAGCAGTACTTC. Amino acids: CASSFGTPMAYEQYF. The chain joins TRBV5-1 to TRBJ2-7, with D perhaps matching TRBD2 (6 bases). This CDR3 is 15 amino acids long. Germline values: CDR1 SGHRS, CDR2 YFSETQ. V gave up 2 bases and J gave up 2 bases, with 14 bases separating them.